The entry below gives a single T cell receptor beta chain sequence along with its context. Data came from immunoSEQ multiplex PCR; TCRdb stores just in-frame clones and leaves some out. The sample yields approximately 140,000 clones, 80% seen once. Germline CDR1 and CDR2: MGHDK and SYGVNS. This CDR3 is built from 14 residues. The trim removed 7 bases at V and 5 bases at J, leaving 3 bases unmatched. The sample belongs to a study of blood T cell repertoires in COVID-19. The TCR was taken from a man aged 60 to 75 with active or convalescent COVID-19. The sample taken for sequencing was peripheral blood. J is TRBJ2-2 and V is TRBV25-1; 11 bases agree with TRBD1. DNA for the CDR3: TGTGCCAGCACGGGGACAGGGGGAACCGGGGAGCTGTTTTTT. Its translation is CASTGTGGTGELFF.